This TCR beta chain appears in the sequencing data of a study of CD8 T cells in Susac syndrome. Looked up from germline, CDR1 is SNHLY and CDR2 is FYNNEI. The CDR3 length is 13 residues. Germline trimming cut 10 bases from V and 6 bases from J; bases unmatched to any gene: 11. A quantity of roughly 0.5 to 1 ug RNA underwent reverse transcription using random hexamers. TCRdb recomputed calls from the immunoSEQ multiplex PCR reads with MiXCR, one row per CDR3 protein. The sample contains fewer than 350,000 distinct CDR3 sequences, roughly 85% of which appear only once. J is TRBJ2-7 and V is TRBV2; 8 nucleotides line up with TRBD1. The source material was CD8+ T cells from PBMCs. This clonotype was sampled from a human donor with multiple sclerosis. This CDR3 reads CAIEGPDRGEQYF. CDR3 DNA: TGTGCCATCGAGGGCCCAGACAGGGGCGAGCAGTACTTC.